Listed below are T cell receptor beta chains from one sample, sequenced in a study of metastatic and nonmetastatic thyroid tumors. TCRdb reanalyzed the PCR reads via MiXCR. The table records tens of thousands of clones, 25% to 30% of them present only once. Specimen: blood. The receptors here all came from a female donor with papillary thyroid cancer or a benign thyroid nodule (not recorded which). Some clones in this sample may be carry-over from other donors' samples. Each CDR3 is given with its conserved first and last residue. A D gene is named only where the DNA matches it firmly. Size is omitted from some rows. Given values are once, few, many or a class for expanded clones.

size,V,J,D,DNA,CDR3
many,TRBV7-2,TRBJ2-2,TRBD2,TGTGCCAGCACCCAGCGGGGGGGGGCCACCGGGGAGCTGTTTTTT,CASTQRGGATGELFF
many,TRBV19,TRBJ2-3,.,TGTGCCAGTAGTACGCCCGATCCGAGGGATACGCAGTATTTT,CASSTPDPRDTQYF
few,TRBV6-2/TRBV6-3,TRBJ1-5,.,TGTGCCAGCAGTTCCGCACGGGGGGCAGTCAATCAGCCCCAGCATTTT,CASSSARGAVNQPQHF
.,TRBV20-1,TRBJ2-3,.,TGCAGTGCTACGACTATCGGTCGAACAGATACGCAGTATTTT,CSATTIGRTDTQYF
.,TRBV7-3,TRBJ2-6,.,TGTGCCAGCAGCTTAGGACAGCCCTCTGGGGCCAACGTAATGACTTTC,CASSLGQPSGANVMTF
.,TRBV5-1,TRBJ2-7,.,TGCGCCAGCAGCTGGGACGGGAATTACGAGCAGTACTTC,CASSWDGNYEQYF
many,TRBV5-4,TRBJ1-4,.,TGTGCCAGCAGCTTGCAGGGTGATAATGAAAAACTGTTTTTT,CASSLQGDNEKLFF
.,TRBV6-5,TRBJ1-2,.,TGTGCCAGCAGTTACCTTCCGACAGGTTCCTATGGCTACACCTTC,CASSYLPTGSYGYTF
many,TRBV10-3,TRBJ2-2,.,TGTGCCATCAGTGGCCAGAGTAAGGCCGGGGAGCTGTTTTTT,CAISGQSKAGELFF
many,TRBV2,TRBJ2-5,.,TGTGCCAGCAGTGAAGCGTGGCAGCAAGAGACCCAGTACTTC,CASSEAWQQETQYF
many,TRBV19,TRBJ1-1,TRBD1,TGTGCCAGTTTCCGGACAGGCCGGAACACTGAAGCTTTCTTT,CASFRTGRNTEAFF
.,TRBV7-2,TRBJ2-7,.,TGTGCCAGCAGCTCCGACAAGACCTACGAGCAGTACTTC,CASSSDKTYEQYF
few,TRBV6-6,TRBJ1-1,.,TGTGCCAGCAGTTACACCGGACTTCGGGACACTGAAGCTTTCTTT,CASSYTGLRDTEAFF
many,TRBV20-1,TRBJ1-2,.,TGCAGTGCTCCCTTACCTACTAACTATGGCTACACCTTC,CSAPLPTNYGYTF
many,TRBV7-6,TRBJ1-1,.,TGTGCCAGCAGCTTCCTAGCTGGAGGGAACACTGAAGCTTTCTTT,CASSFLAGGNTEAFF
.,TRBV30,TRBJ1-1,TRBD1,TGTGCCTGGAGTCCAGACAGGGAAGCCTTCTTT,CAWSPDREAFF
.,TRBV11-2,TRBJ1-1,.,TGTGCCAGCAGCCTCCCCCCCGGAGGTATGAACACTGAAGCTTTCTTT,CASSLPPGGMNTEAFF
many,TRBV11-2,TRBJ2-2,TRBD1,TGTGCCAGCAGCTTTGATTACGGGACAGCCCAAACCGGGGAGCTGTTTTTT,CASSFDYGTAQTGELFF
many,TRBV3-1,TRBJ2-5,TRBD2,TGTGCCAGCAGCTTCCCGGGACTAGCCTCAGGAGAGACCCAGTACTTC,CASSFPGLASGETQYF
.,TRBV6-1,TRBJ2-1,.,TGTGCCAGCAGTGAAAGTTGCAGGGTAGAGCAGTTCTTC,CASSESCRVEQFF
.,TRBV6-1,TRBJ2-2,.,TGTGCCAGCAGTCAATCTATAGAGGGGGAGCTGTTTTTT,CASSQSIEGELFF
.,TRBV2,TRBJ1-1,.,TGTGCCAGCAGAGTTCATGGTTTTTTTACTGAAGCTTTCTTT,CASRVHGFFTEAFF
many,TRBV28,TRBJ2-3,TRBD2,TGTGCCAGCAGTCCCCATAGCGGGGGCACAGATACGCAGTATTTT,CASSPHSGGTDTQYF
many,TRBV19,TRBJ2-5,TRBD1,TGTGCCAGCAGACAGGGTTTACGAGAGACCCAGTACTTC,CASRQGLRETQYF
.,TRBV7-9,TRBJ1-3,.,TGTGCCAGCAGCTTAGTGACGCCTGGAAACACCATATATTTT,CASSLVTPGNTIYF
.,TRBV29-1,TRBJ1-2,TRBD1,TGCTGCGTTGAAGGGACAGGGAACTATGTCTACACCTTC,CCVEGTGNYVYTF
.,TRBV6-2/TRBV6-3,TRBJ1-2,TRBD1,TGTGCCAGCAGTTACCCGACAGGGAAGAACTATGGCTACACCTTC,CASSYPTGKNYGYTF
medium-sized,TRBV28,TRBJ2-1,.,TGTGCCAGCAGACCAAGCGGGTATGAGCAGTTCTTC,CASRPSGYEQFF